Listed below are T cell receptor beta chains from one sample, sequenced in a study of beta chain features in type 1 diabetes. The data were produced by immunoSEQ multiplex PCR, yet TCRdb's version contains in-frame clones alone and is incomplete. Of more than 120,000 clones listed, 13% were seen once; the top ten hold roughly 1.4%. Sequences were obtained from central memory CD4+ T cells from blood. These receptors all come from a man aged 18 to 35 with type 1 diabetes. Each CDR3 is given with its conserved first and last residue. The listing skips clone size in some rows; elsewhere it reads once, few, many or a size class.

TRBV9	TRBJ1-1	few	CASSVGQGATEAFF
TRBV30	TRBJ1-5	.	CAWSTQGSEAQHF
TRBV5-4	TRBJ2-3	few	CASSSGDRGIIDTQYF
TRBV30	TRBJ2-3	few	CAWSVRASKGTQYF
TRBV29-1	TRBJ2-5	few	CSVEGGHRETQYF
TRBV15	TRBJ1-6	few	CATSSDRALYNSPLHF
TRBV5-1	TRBJ2-2	.	CASSLSTLDTGELFF
TRBV5-1	TRBJ2-5	few	CASSYSGQTQETQYF
TRBV27	TRBJ1-5	.	CASSLFGPRKGQPQHF
TRBV7-2	TRBJ2-1	few	CASSSRGPQSYNEQFF
TRBV5-1	TRBJ2-3	.	CASSRGSSNRGRDTQYF
TRBV7-9	TRBJ1-1	.	CASSPGQNTEAFF
TRBV7-2	TRBJ1-5	few	CASSLGGPFGQPQHF
TRBV5-1	TRBJ1-1	.	CASFRAQNTEAFF
TRBV25-1	TRBJ1-1	.	CALVLIGCNTEAFF
TRBV6-1	TRBJ2-7	.	CASSDRGVLSYEQYF
TRBV30	TRBJ2-3	.	CAWSKGEGGTDTQYF
TRBV7-9	TRBJ2-5	.	CASSPGTVQETQYF
TRBV5-1	TRBJ2-5	.	CASSLWRGLETQYF
TRBV5-1	TRBJ1-5	few	CASSPGGARQPQHF
TRBV9	TRBJ2-1	few	CASSVETSGLEQFF
TRBV14	TRBJ2-5	many	CASSYRVEAQQTQYF
TRBV7-2	TRBJ1-1	many	CASSLQTNTEAFF
TRBV18	TRBJ2-6	few	CASYIAGSGANVLTF
TRBV19	TRBJ1-1	.	CASSGWNTEAFF
TRBV29-1	TRBJ1-1	.	CSVTHTEAFF
TRBV12-5	TRBJ2-3	.	CASGLEPKLAVGLDTQYF
TRBV2	TRBJ1-3	few	CASTELQGNTIYF
TRBV6-1	TRBJ2-7	.	CASRAGAIGTYEQYF
TRBV28	TRBJ1-2	.	CASRYLLQGLGGYTF
TRBV20-1	TRBJ2-7	few	CSAPLADEQYF
TRBV11-3	TRBJ1-1	.	CASSHGQGVTEAFF
TRBV5-1	TRBJ2-5	few	CASSEASGGQETQYF
TRBV19	TRBJ1-1	many	CASRPDRTNTEAFF
TRBV7-9	TRBJ1-1	few	CASSLEGQVGEAFF
TRBV30	TRBJ2-7	many	CAWRVPSSRMGF
TRBV21-1	TRBJ2-5	.	CASSLRVGETQYF
TRBV6-5	TRBJ2-7	few	CASSRPDRSYEQYF
TRBV29-1	TRBJ2-7	many	CSVGTLANYEQYF
TRBV2	TRBJ2-3	many	CATKSSGGTDTQYF
TRBV6-5	TRBJ2-7	.	CASSAGPGGYEQYF
TRBV7-8	TRBJ1-1	few	CASSRSGDTEAFF
TRBV28	TRBJ1-1	.	CASSLRERWTEAFF
TRBV6-1	TRBJ2-5	few	CASSEQAPGAAQYF
TRBV7-2	TRBJ2-1	few	CASSFGAGGYNEQFF
TRBV6-6	TRBJ2-7	.	CASSLKGSLEQYF
TRBV4-1	TRBJ1-5	few	CASSQVYGPSNQPQHF
TRBV10-3	TRBJ1-2	few	CAISEPNAVGVSYGYTF
TRBV6-6	TRBJ2-1	.	CASSQRRDNEQFF
TRBV6-5	TRBJ2-3	few	CASSYGSGGVDTQYF